These 13 T cell receptor beta chains were sequenced from one sample in a study of cytomegalovirus exposure and HLA in healthy donors. Primers included in the PCR were 60 Vbeta and 13 Jbeta primers. Sequencing was performed with immunoSEQ multiplex PCR; in TCRdb, only in-frame clones are kept and a portion is missing. The table lists roughly 180,000 clones, about 80% of them singletons. The specimen was PBMCs. Receptors originate from a man aged 25 to 40 in good health and CMV-seropositive.

The chain carries TRBV19 and TRBJ1-2, with D tentatively TRBD1 (6 bases). Germline-derived CDR1 and CDR2 are LNHDA and SQIVND (reference sequence). Trimming pared 6 bases from V and 0 bases from J, leaving 11 bases between. CDR3 size: 14 residues. Written as DNA, the CDR3 is TGTGCCAGTAGCAAACAGGGATCTAACTATGGCTACACCTTC. Protein: CASSKQGSNYGYTF.

The genes are TRBV29-1 and TRBJ2-1; TRBD1 is a possible D gene (8 bases). The germline gives CDR1 SQVTM, CDR2 ANQGSEA. CDR3 length: 13 amino acids. Trimming removed 5 bases from V and 7 bases from J, with 15 bases in between. The CDR3 is CSVLTGGGNEQFF. CDR3 in DNA: TGCAGCGTTCTAACAGGGGGGGGAAATGAGCAGTTCTTC.

This clone showed up just a few times. The chain joins TRBV7-9 to TRBJ2-1; D uncertain. V lost 1 base and J 6 bases, leaving 10 bases between the germline ends. The CDR3 length is 14 residues. Germline loops: CDR1 SEHNR, CDR2 FQNEAQ (reference sequence). CDR3 protein: CASSLEADINEQFF. The CDR3 DNA sequence: TGTGCCAGCAGCTTAGAGGCGGATATCAATGAGCAGTTCTTC.

V and J are TRBV19 and TRBJ2-1; D possibly corresponds to TRBD1 (6 bases). V lost 4 bases and J lost 2, with 12 bases in between. The length of the CDR3 is 15 residues. Germline lookup yields CDR1 LNHDA and CDR2 SQIVND (reference sequence). The CDR3 region has the DNA TGTGCCAGTAGTACCGACGACAGGCCCTACAATGAGCAGTTCTTC. Its protein is CASSTDDRPYNEQFF.

Only one count was recorded for this clone. The V and J genes are TRBV6-5 and TRBJ2-2; 7 bases align to TRBD2. V shed 7 bases, J shed 1 base, and the junction held 3 bases outside the gene matches. The CDR3 extends over 14 amino acids. Germline V gene data show CDR1 as MNHEY and CDR2 as SVGAGI. CDR3 nucleotide sequence: TGTGCCAGCATAAAGCGGGGGAACACCGGGGAGCTGTTTTTT. Translation: CASIKRGNTGELFF.

CDR3 region: CASMEGAPNTGELFF. DNA for the CDR3: TGTGCCAGCATGGAGGGGGCGCCGAACACCGGGGAGCTGTTTTTT. The rearrangement links TRBV7-6 to TRBJ2-2; D might be TRBD1 (7 bases). The CDR3 length is 15 residues. Germline V lookup: CDR1 SGHVS, CDR2 FNYEAQ. Trimming took 7 bases from V and 0 from J, leaving 12 bases between them.

The rearrangement joins TRBV10-3 to TRBJ2-5; 8 bases match TRBD2. The DNA end is a closer match to TRBJ2-7, so the J assignment may be wrong. The germline V gene has CDR1 ENHRY and CDR2 SYGVKD. CDR3 length: 14 amino acids. CDR3 region: CAISEREGYNEQYF. The CDR3 DNA is TGTGCCATCAGTGAGCGGGAGGGATATAACGAGCAGTACTTC.

The chain employs TRBV19 and TRBJ1-1; tentative D call: TRBD1 (6 bases). Germline-derived CDR1 and CDR2 are LNHDA and SQIVND (reference sequence). The CDR3 is made up of 14 amino acids. V was clipped by 5 bases and J by 1 base, with 11 bases between them. The CDR3 here is CASSPRTANTEAFF. Written as DNA, the CDR3 is TGTGCCAGTAGTCCCCGGACAGCGAACACTGAAGCTTTCTTT.

V usage is TRBV29-1 and J usage is TRBJ1-1; a possible D gene is TRBD1 (5 bases). CDR1 SQVTM and CDR2 ANQGSEA come from the germline V gene. Trimming took 4 bases from V and 11 from J, leaving 17 bases between them. The CDR3 has 12 amino acids. CDR3 DNA sequence: TGCAGCGTTGGGGGCCGGGAGATTGGGGCTTTCTTT. Translating it yields CSVGGREIGAFF.

Only one count was recorded for this clone. The CDR3 loop is CASSLGGDTNQPQHF. Written as DNA, the CDR3 is TGTGCCAGCAGCTTAGGAGGGGACACCAATCAGCCCCAGCATTTT. This sequence joins TRBV7-9 and TRBJ1-5, with a weak D call TRBD1 (6 bases). CDR1 is SEHNR and CDR2 is FQNEAQ in the germline V gene (reference sequence). Trimming left V 1 base short and J 3 bases short, with 10 bases between. There are 15 residues in the CDR3.

There are a few counts of this clone. The chain employs TRBV7-2 and TRBJ2-3; 7 nucleotides align to TRBD1. V trimming: 2 bases; J trimming: 1 base; junction bases outside the gene matches: 6. CDR3 length: 16 residues. Germline CDR1 is SGHTA and CDR2 is FQGNSA. Here the CDR3 reads CASSLTGTVGTDTQYF. In DNA, the CDR3 is TGTGCCAGCAGCTTAACCGGGACAGTGGGCACAGATACGCAGTATTTT.

This chain uses TRBV29-1 with TRBJ1-2, with D possibly TRBD1 on 6 matching bases. This CDR3 comprises 13 residues. Germline CDR1 and CDR2: SQVTM and ANQGSEA. V was shortened by 1 base and J by 5 bases, with 11 bases between the two germline ends. CDR3 region: CSVEGQARYGYTF. The CDR3 nucleotides are TGCAGCGTTGAAGGACAGGCTAGGTATGGCTACACCTTC.

The chain joins TRBV5-5 to TRBJ1-4, with TRBD1 matching 7 bases. CDR3 length equals 14 residues. J lost 8 bases, V lost 4 bases, and 8 bases had no gene match. CDR1 SGHKS and CDR2 YYEKEE come from the germline V gene (reference sequence). CDR3 DNA: TGTGCCAGCAGCGGGCCAAGGACAGGAGAAAAACTGTTTTTT. Translated, it gives CASSGPRTGEKLFF.